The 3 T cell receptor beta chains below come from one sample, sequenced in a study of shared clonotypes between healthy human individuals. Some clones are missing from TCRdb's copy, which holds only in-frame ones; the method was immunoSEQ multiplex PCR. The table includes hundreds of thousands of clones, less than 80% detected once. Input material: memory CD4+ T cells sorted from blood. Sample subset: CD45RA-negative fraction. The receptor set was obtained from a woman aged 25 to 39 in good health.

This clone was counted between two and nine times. The CDR3 bases are TGTGCCAGCAGTTTATTACGGGGCCCGAAAAATCAGCCCCAGCATTTT. This translates into CASSLLRGPKNQPQHF. The chain recombines TRBV28 with TRBJ1-5; perhaps TRBD1 as D (5 bases). The germline CDR1 and CDR2 sequences are MDHEN and SYDVKM. The CDR3 is 16 amino acids. With 1 base removed from V and 4 bases from J, the gap between germline ends came to 14 bases.

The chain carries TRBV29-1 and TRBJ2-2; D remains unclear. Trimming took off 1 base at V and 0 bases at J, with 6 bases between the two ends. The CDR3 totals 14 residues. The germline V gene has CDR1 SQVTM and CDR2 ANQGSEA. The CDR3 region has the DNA TGCAGCGTTGAAGGGGTACCGAACACCGGGGAGCTGTTTTTT. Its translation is CSVEGVPNTGELFF.

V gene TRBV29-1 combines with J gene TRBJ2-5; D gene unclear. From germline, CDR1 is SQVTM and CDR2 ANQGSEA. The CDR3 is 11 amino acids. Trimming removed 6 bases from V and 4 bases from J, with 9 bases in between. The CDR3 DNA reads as TGCAGCGTCCGTTTCGGAGAGACCCAGTACTTC. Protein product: CSVRFGETQYF. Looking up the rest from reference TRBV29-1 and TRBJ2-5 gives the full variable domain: SAVISQKPSRDICQRGTSLTIQCQVDSQVTMMFWYRQQPGQSLTLIATANQGSEATYESGFVIDKFPISRPNLTFSTLTVSNMSPEDSSIYLCSVRFGETQYFGPGTRLLVL.